These 10 T cell receptor beta chains originate from one sample sequenced in a study of T cell repertoires in cytomegalovirus infection. These receptors' targets are unknown. TCRdb independently ran MiXCR on the reads; one entry per CDR3 protein. The sample comprises roughly 920,000 distinct CDR3 sequences, roughly 30% of which are singletons, and around 15% rests with the top ten. The source was cultured CD8+ T cells from PBMCs, collected from culture after CMV antigen stimulation. These receptors were taken from a human donor in good health (CMV status not recorded). Some clones in this sample may be carry-over from other donors' samples.

V and J are TRBV4-1 and TRBJ2-3; TRBD1 matches 7 bases. Losses at the gene ends were 6 bases for V and 4 bases for J; bases not matched to a gene: 10. Germline CDR1 reads MGHRA; CDR2 reads YSYEKL. The CDR3 totals 15 residues. The chain's CDR3 is CASRPDRVNPDTQYF. The CDR3 bases are TGCGCCAGCAGACCCGACAGGGTTAATCCAGATACGCAGTATTTT.

This clonotype was picked up a small number of times. V usage is TRBV6-5 and J usage is TRBJ2-2; 7 positions match TRBD2. The V gene end was trimmed by 0 bases and the J gene end by 4 bases; junction bases not matched to a gene: 2. The germline V gene encodes CDR1 MNHEY and CDR2 SVGAGI. This CDR3 contains 15 residues. The CDR3 is CASSYSGLTTGELFF. DNA of the CDR3: TGTGCCAGCAGTTACTCGGGACTAACCACCGGGGAGCTGTTTTTT.

The chain has TRBV19 and TRBJ1-6; perhaps TRBD1 as D (5 bases). Trimming shortened V by 1 base and J by 5 bases, and 6 bases separated the two germline ends. CDR1 and CDR2 from the germline V gene are LNHDA and SQIVND (reference sequence). This CDR3 has 14 amino acids. This CDR3 is CASSIADNNSPLHF. CDR3 nucleotide sequence: TGTGCCAGTAGTATAGCGGACAATAATTCACCCCTCCACTTT.

The table lists this clonotype with many counts. The genes are TRBV7-2 and TRBJ2-1; D not certain. V was shortened by 0 bases and J by 0 bases, with 9 bases between the two germline ends. The length of the CDR3 is 16 residues. Germline V lookup: CDR1 SGHTA, CDR2 FQGNSA. The CDR3 loop reads CASSLATQPSYNEQFF. CDR3 DNA: TGTGCCAGCAGCTTAGCGACCCAGCCCTCCTACAATGAGCAGTTCTTC.

The CDR3 loop reads CSVDRAGGQGGELFF. Written as DNA, the CDR3 is TGCAGCGTTGACCGTGCGGGGGGGCAGGGCGGGGAGCTGTTTTTT. V is TRBV29-1 and J is TRBJ2-2; 9 bases line up with TRBD2. The CDR3 is made up of 15 amino acids. CDR1 and CDR2 (germline): SQVTM, ANQGSEA. With 3 bases clipped from V and 7 bases from J, the junction kept 9 bases outside the gene matches.

The rearrangement joins TRBV7-4 to TRBJ2-7; 11 positions match TRBD1. This CDR3 comprises 18 residues. Germline V gene lookup returns CDR1 SGHVT and CDR2 SQSDAQ. The trim removed 0 bases at V and 1 base at J, leaving 8 bases unmatched. The CDR3 bases are TGTGCCAGCAGCTTAGCCCGGACAGGGGGCAGGTTTTCCTACGAGCAGTACTTC. Translating it yields CASSLARTGGRFSYEQYF. Together with reference TRBV7-4 and TRBJ2-7, the CDR3 gives the full variable domain: GAGVSQSPRYKVAKRGRDVALRCDSISGHVTLYWYRQTLGQGSEVLTYSQSDAQRDKSGRPSGRFSAERPERSVSTLKIQRTEQGDSAVYLCASSLARTGGRFSYEQYFGPGTRLTVT.

This clonotype was detected only a few times. The genes are TRBV19 and TRBJ1-5; D remains unclear. Germline V CDR1 and CDR2: LNHDA, SQIVND (reference sequence). The CDR3 totals 15 residues. Trimming took off 7 bases at V and 5 bases at J, with 18 bases between the two ends. This CDR3 is CASITRGIGDQPQHF. CDR3 bases: TGTGCCAGTATCACCCGCGGTATCGGTGATCAGCCCCAGCATTTT. The full variable domain, completed using reference TRBV19 and TRBJ1-5, is DGGITQSPKYLFRKEGQNVTLSCEQNLNHDAMYWYRQDPGQGLRLIYYSQIVNDFQKGDIAEGYSVSREKKESFPLTVTSAQKNPTAFYLCASITRGIGDQPQHFGDGTRLSIL.

DNA for the CDR3: TGTGCCAGCAGTTTATCAACAGGCTACGAGCAGTACGTC. The encoded protein is CASSLSTGYEQYV. This chain uses TRBV27 with TRBJ2-7, with a possible D match to TRBD1 (5 bases). V lost 0 bases and J lost 3, with 6 bases in between. The CDR3 runs 13 residues. CDR1 and CDR2 from the germline V gene are MNHEY and SMNVEV (reference sequence).

This clonotype was recorded a few times. This chain joins TRBV4-1 and TRBJ2-5; tentatively, D is TRBD1 (5 bases). Germline V gene lookup returns CDR1 MGHRA and CDR2 YSYEKL. Trimming left V 3 bases short and J 2 bases short, with 13 bases between. The CDR3 is 15 residues long. Written as DNA, the CDR3 is TGCGCCAGCAGCCACCAAGACAGACCTCAAGAGACCCAGTACTTC. Protein product: CASSHQDRPQETQYF.

The chain carries TRBV5-6 and TRBJ2-3; D might be TRBD1 or TRBD2, each matching 5 bases. CDR1 is SGHDT and CDR2 is YYEEEE in the germline V gene. V was trimmed by 0 bases and J by 12 bases, leaving 17 bases between them. The CDR3 is 14 residues long. CDR3 residues: CASSLGGTHDHQYF. The CDR3 region has the DNA TGTGCCAGCAGCTTGGGTGGGACCCATGATCACCAGTATTTT.